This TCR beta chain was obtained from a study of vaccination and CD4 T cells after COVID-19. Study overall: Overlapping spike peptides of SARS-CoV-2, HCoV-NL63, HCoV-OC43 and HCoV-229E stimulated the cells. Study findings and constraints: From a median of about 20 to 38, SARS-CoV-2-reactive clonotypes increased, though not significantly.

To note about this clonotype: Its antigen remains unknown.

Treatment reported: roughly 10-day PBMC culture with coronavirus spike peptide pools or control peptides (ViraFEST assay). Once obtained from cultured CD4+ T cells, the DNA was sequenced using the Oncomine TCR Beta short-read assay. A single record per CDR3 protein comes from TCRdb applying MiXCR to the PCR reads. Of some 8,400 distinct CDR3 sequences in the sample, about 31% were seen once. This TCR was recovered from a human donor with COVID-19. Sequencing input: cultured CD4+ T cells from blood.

The CDR3 nucleotides read TGCAGTGCTACCGTAGTAATGTCAGATACGCAGTATTTT. Translating gives CSATVVMSDTQYF. The V call is TRBV20-1, the J call TRBJ2-3, with D unresolved. The germline gives CDR1 DFQATT, CDR2 SNEGSKA (reference sequence). Trimming took off 4 bases at V and 4 bases at J, with 12 bases between the two ends. This CDR3 spans 13 amino acids.